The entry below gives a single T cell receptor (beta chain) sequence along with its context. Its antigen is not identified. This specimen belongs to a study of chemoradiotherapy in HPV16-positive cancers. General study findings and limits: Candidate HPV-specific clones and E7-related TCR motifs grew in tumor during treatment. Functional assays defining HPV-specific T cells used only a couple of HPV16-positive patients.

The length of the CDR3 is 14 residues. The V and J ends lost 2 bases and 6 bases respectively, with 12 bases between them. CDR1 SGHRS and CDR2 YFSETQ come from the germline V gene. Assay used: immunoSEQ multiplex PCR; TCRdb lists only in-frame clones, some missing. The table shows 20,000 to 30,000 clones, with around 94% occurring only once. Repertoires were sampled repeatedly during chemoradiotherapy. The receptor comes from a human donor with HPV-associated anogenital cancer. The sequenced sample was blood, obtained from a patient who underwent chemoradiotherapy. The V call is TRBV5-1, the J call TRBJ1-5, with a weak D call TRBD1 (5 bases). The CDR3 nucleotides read TGCGCCAGCAGCTTCTCAGGGATCGGTCAGCCCCAGCATTTT. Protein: CASSFSGIGQPQHF.